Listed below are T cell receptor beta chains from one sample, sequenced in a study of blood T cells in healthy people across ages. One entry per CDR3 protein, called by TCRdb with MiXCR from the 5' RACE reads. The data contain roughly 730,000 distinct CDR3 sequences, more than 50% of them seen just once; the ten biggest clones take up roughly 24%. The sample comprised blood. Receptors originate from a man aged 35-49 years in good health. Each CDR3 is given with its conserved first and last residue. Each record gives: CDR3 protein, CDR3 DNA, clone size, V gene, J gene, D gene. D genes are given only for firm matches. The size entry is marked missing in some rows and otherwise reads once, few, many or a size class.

CDR3: CASSSKLDRGYEQYF
DNA: TGTGCCAGCAGCTCTAAATTGGACAGGGGTTACGAGCAGTACTTC
size: .
V: TRBV5-5
J: TRBJ2-7
D: TRBD1

CDR3: CASISDTTDTQYF
DNA: TGTGCCAGCATCTCGGACACCACAGATACGCAGTATTTT
size: once
V: TRBV6-6
J: TRBJ2-3
D: .

CDR3: CSVASGAYGYTF
DNA: TGCAGCGTTGCCTCGGGTGCTTACGGCTACACCTTC
size: .
V: TRBV29-1
J: TRBJ1-2
D: .

CDR3: CASSQGQGRPLHF
DNA: TGCGCCAGCAGCCAAGGACAGGGCAGGCCCCTCCACTTT
size: once
V: TRBV4-1
J: TRBJ1-6
D: TRBD1

CDR3: CATSEAGTGTFETQYF
DNA: TGTGCCACCAGTGAGGCCGGGACAGGGACTTTTGAGACCCAGTACTTC
size: .
V: TRBV24-1
J: TRBJ2-5
D: TRBD1

CDR3: CASSLDLAGTPYEQYF
DNA: TGTGCCAGCAGCTTAGATTTAGCGGGAACTCCCTACGAGCAGTACTTC
size: .
V: TRBV7-2
J: TRBJ2-7
D: TRBD2

CDR3: CASSQGDRGQPQHF
DNA: TGTGCCAGCAGCCAGGGCGATCGGGGTCAGCCCCAGCATTTT
size: .
V: TRBV3-1
J: TRBJ1-5
D: .

CDR3: CAGSLAGINEKLFF
DNA: TGTGCCGGCAGTTTAGCAGGGATAAATGAAAAACTGTTTTTT
size: .
V: TRBV28
J: TRBJ1-4
D: .

CDR3: CSASIGGSSYEQYF
DNA: TGCAGTGCTAGTATCGGCGGTAGCTCCTACGAGCAGTACTTC
size: .
V: TRBV20-1
J: TRBJ2-7
D: .

CDR3: CASSSLSGPVYNEQFF
DNA: TGTGCCAGCAGCTCCCTAAGCGGGCCCGTCTACAATGAGCAGTTCTTC
size: .
V: TRBV13
J: TRBJ2-1
D: .

CDR3: CSVSTGATEAFF
DNA: TGCAGCGTATCTACAGGGGCCACTGAAGCTTTCTTT
size: .
V: TRBV29-1
J: TRBJ1-1
D: TRBD1

CDR3: CSATSGQGIYEQYF
DNA: TGCAGTGCTACCTCTGGGCAGGGGATCTACGAGCAGTACTTC
size: .
V: TRBV20-1
J: TRBJ2-7
D: .

CDR3: CASSSPGYGYTF
DNA: TGTGCCAGCAGTTCCCCCGGGTATGGCTACACCTTC
size: .
V: TRBV27
J: TRBJ1-2
D: .

CDR3: CAIGRGSNQPQHF
DNA: TGTGCCATCGGACGTGGGAGCAATCAGCCCCAGCATTTT
size: .
V: TRBV27
J: TRBJ1-5
D: .

CDR3: CASSVEAGHLLYEQYF
DNA: TGTGCCAGCAGCGTAGAAGCGGGCCATCTACTCTACGAGCAGTACTTC
size: once
V: TRBV9
J: TRBJ2-7
D: .

CDR3: CASRSGTSGGRSYNEQFF
DNA: TGTGCCAGCAGATCAGGGACTAGCGGGGGGCGCTCCTACAATGAGCAGTTCTTC
size: .
V: TRBV13
J: TRBJ2-1
D: TRBD2

CDR3: CASSLAGQTYEQYF
DNA: TGTGCCAGCAGCTTAGCGGGACAGACCTACGAGCAGTACTTC
size: .
V: TRBV7-2
J: TRBJ2-7
D: TRBD1

CDR3: CGVVGGGQETQYF
DNA: TGCGGCGTTGTCGGTGGTGGTCAAGAGACCCAGTACTTC
size: .
V: TRBV29-1
J: TRBJ2-5
D: .

CDR3: CASSFAGTQDNEQFF
DNA: TGTGCCAGCAGTTTCGCCGGGACACAAGACAATGAGCAGTTCTTC
size: once
V: TRBV28
J: TRBJ2-1
D: .

CDR3: CATSSGRGGSNQPQHF
DNA: TGTGCCACCAGCAGCGGGAGGGGGGGGAGCAATCAGCCCCAGCATTTT
size: many
V: TRBV15
J: TRBJ1-5
D: .

CDR3: CASSGILEGTAPLHF
DNA: TGTGCCAGCAGCGGAATTTTGGAGGGTACCGCACCCCTCCACTTT
size: .
V: TRBV9
J: TRBJ1-6
D: .

CDR3: CASSLNAQGSYGQYF
DNA: TGCGCCAGCAGCTTGAATGCACAGGGCTCCTACGGGCAGTACTTC
size: once
V: TRBV5-1
J: TRBJ2-4
D: .

CDR3: CASSYAGGFETQYF
DNA: TGTGCCAGCAGTTACGCGGGCGGTTTTGAGACCCAGTACTTC
size: .
V: TRBV6-5
J: TRBJ2-5
D: .

CDR3: CASSPPVGSEAFF
DNA: TGTGCCAGCAGCCCCCCAGTTGGCTCCGAAGCTTTCTTT
size: .
V: TRBV3-1
J: TRBJ1-1
D: .

CDR3: CSALLAGGVDTQYF
DNA: TGCAGTGCTCTACTAGCGGGGGGGGTAGATACGCAGTATTTT
size: few
V: TRBV20-1
J: TRBJ2-3
D: TRBD2

CDR3: CVSTPRGQGLYEQYF
DNA: TGTGTCAGCACCCCCCGTGGACAGGGTTTGTACGAGCAGTACTTC
size: .
V: TRBV2
J: TRBJ2-7
D: TRBD1

CDR3: CASSLTTAAYEQYF
DNA: TGTGCCAGCAGCTTAACGACAGCCGCATACGAGCAGTACTTC
size: .
V: TRBV7-2
J: TRBJ2-7
D: .

CDR3: CASSYWMDSNYGYTF
DNA: TGTGCCAGCAGTTACTGGATGGACAGTAACTATGGCTACACCTTC
size: .
V: TRBV6-5
J: TRBJ1-2
D: .

CDR3: CASHGTSGRALIEGSYNEQFF
DNA: TGTGCCAGCCATGGGACTAGCGGGAGGGCCCTCATAGAGGGCTCCTACAATGAGCAGTTCTTC
size: .
V: TRBV11-1
J: TRBJ2-1
D: TRBD2

CDR3: CASRVTATNEKLFF
DNA: TGTGCCAGCAGGGTTACAGCAACTAATGAAAAACTGTTTTTT
size: .
V: TRBV2
J: TRBJ1-4
D: .

CDR3: CAIKAGLAGYEQYF
DNA: TGTGCCATCAAAGCGGGACTAGCGGGCTACGAGCAGTACTTC
size: once
V: TRBV10-3
J: TRBJ2-7
D: TRBD2

CDR3: CASSSTGGGDTQYF
DNA: TGTGCCAGCAGCTCGACAGGGGGTGGTGATACGCAGTATTTT
size: many
V: TRBV11-3
J: TRBJ2-3
D: TRBD1

CDR3: CASSPHILSYEQYF
DNA: TGTGCCAGCAGCCCCCACATCCTATCCTACGAGCAGTACTTC
size: .
V: TRBV21-1
J: TRBJ2-7
D: .

CDR3: CASSSLSGDYGYTF
DNA: TGTGCCAGCAGCTCGCTATCAGGAGACTATGGCTACACCTTC
size: few
V: TRBV7-2
J: TRBJ1-2
D: .

CDR3: CASSSLDRTNYGYTF
DNA: TGTGCCAGCAGCTCGCTCGACAGAACTAACTATGGCTACACCTTC
size: few
V: TRBV7-8
J: TRBJ1-2
D: .

CDR3: CSARDLYQETQYF
DNA: TGCAGTGCTAGAGACTTGTACCAAGAGACCCAGTACTTC
size: .
V: TRBV20-1
J: TRBJ2-5
D: .

CDR3: CASSSPDGGNEQFF
DNA: TGTGCCAGCAGCTCACCGGACGGAGGCAATGAGCAGTTCTTC
size: .
V: TRBV7-9
J: TRBJ2-1
D: .

CDR3: CASSFSRAADQPQHF
DNA: TGTGCCAGCAGCTTCAGCCGTGCGGCGGATCAGCCCCAGCATTTT
size: .
V: TRBV7-2
J: TRBJ1-5
D: .

CDR3: CASSPDRGRVSYNEQYF
DNA: TGCGCCAGCAGCCCAGACAGGGGAAGGGTATCCTACAATGAGCAGTACTTC
size: .
V: TRBV5-1
J: TRBJ2-7
D: TRBD1

CDR3: CSGGQRNEQFF
DNA: TGCAGCGGGGGACAGAGAAATGAGCAGTTCTTC
size: many
V: TRBV29-1
J: TRBJ2-1
D: TRBD1